This TCR beta chain was identified during a study of cytomegalovirus exposure and HLA in healthy donors. The study, taken as a whole, reports: The likely origin of a cluster of highly shared sequence variants was a sequencing artifact. Researchers reported in a later analysis that a missense DCLRE1C variant was tied to TCR beta V- and J-gene trimming.

Concerning this clone itself: Antigen: not known.

Germline CDR1 MNHEY, CDR2 SMNVEV (reference sequence). The CDR3 has 16 amino acids. Unmatched junction bases numbered 12, after V lost 5 bases and J lost 4 bases. Donors were nominally healthy when sampled, though unrecorded immune exposures were likely. The PCR employed 60 Vbeta primers together with 13 Jbeta primers. Repertoires were generated with immunoSEQ multiplex PCR, while TCRdb's copy carries only in-frame clones and drops some. The sample holds about 95,000 clones, about four fifths seen once. This TCR derives from a woman in her thirties or forties in good health and CMV-seropositive. Sequenced material: PBMCs. The chain uses TRBV27 and TRBJ2-7; 9 nucleotides match TRBD1. The CDR3 region is CASSKHRGPILYEQYF. CDR3 nucleotide sequence: TGTGCCAGCAGTAAACACAGGGGGCCCATACTATACGAGCAGTACTTC.